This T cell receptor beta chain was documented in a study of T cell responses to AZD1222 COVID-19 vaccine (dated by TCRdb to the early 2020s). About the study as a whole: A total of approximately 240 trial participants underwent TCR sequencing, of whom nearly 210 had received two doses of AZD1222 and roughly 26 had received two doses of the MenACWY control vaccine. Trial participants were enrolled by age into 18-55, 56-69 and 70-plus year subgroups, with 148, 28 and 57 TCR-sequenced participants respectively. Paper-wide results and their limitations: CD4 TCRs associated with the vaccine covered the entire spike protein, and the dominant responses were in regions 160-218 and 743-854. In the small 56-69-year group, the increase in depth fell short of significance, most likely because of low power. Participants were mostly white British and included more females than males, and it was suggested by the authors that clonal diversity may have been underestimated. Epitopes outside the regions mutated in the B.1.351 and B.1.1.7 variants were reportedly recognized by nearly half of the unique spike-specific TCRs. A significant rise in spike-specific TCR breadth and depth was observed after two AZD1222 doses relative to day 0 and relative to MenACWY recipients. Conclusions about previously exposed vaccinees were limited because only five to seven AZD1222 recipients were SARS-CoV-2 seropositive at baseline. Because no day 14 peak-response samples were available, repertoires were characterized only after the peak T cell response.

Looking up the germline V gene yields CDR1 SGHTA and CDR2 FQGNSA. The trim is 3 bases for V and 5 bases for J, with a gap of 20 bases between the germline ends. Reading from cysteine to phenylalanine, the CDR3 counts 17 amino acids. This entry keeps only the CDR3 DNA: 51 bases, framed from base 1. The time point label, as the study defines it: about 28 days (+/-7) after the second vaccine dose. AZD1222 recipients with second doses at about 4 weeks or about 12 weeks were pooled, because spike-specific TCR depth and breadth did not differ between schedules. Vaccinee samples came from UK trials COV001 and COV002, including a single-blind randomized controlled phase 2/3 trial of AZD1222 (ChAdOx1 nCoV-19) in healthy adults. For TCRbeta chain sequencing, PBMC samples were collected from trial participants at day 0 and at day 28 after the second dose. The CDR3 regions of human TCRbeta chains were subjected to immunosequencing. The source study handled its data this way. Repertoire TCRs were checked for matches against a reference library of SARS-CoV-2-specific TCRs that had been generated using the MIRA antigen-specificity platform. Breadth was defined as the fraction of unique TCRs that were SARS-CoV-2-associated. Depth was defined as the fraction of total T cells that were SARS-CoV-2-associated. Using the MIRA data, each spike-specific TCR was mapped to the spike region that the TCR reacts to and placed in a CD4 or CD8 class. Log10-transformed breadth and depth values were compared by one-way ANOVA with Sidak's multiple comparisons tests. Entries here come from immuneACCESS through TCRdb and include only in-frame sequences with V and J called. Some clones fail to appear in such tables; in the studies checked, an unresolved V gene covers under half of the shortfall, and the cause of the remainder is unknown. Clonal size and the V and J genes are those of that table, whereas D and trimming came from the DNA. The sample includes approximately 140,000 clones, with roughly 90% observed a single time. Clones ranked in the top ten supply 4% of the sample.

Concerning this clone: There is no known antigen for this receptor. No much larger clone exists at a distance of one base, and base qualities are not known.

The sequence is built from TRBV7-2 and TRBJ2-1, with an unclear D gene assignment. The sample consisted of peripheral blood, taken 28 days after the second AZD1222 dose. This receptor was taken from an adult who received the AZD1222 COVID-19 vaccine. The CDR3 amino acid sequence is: CASSFRATTASHNEQFF. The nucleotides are TGTGCCAGCAGCTTTAGGGCCACGACTGCTTCCCACAATGAGCAGTTCTTC.